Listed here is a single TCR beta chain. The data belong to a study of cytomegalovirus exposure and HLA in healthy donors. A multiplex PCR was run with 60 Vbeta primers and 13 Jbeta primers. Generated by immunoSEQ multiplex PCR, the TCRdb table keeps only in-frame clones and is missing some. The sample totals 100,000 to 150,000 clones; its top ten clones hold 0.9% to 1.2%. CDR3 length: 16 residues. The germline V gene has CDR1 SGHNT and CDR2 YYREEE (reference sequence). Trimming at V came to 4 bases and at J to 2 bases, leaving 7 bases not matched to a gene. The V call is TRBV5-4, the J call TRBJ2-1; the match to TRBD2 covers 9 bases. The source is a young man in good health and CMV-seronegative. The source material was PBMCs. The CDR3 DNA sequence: TGTGCCAGCAGCAAGAGACTAGCGGAGGCCTACAATGAGCAGTTCTTC. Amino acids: CASSKRLAEAYNEQFF.